This record covers a single T cell receptor (beta chain). Antigen unknown. The data originate from a study of long-term antiretroviral therapy in people with HIV. Study context: First collections came about a decade before the 2015 immediate-ART recommendation.

Study-wide results and limits: Clones showing expansion before ART dominated the repertoire at all time points.

Survey-level immunoSEQ v3.0 assays were run. Each sample had sequencing targeting 40,000-50,000 T-cell genomes. Some clones are missing from TCRdb's copy, which holds only in-frame ones; the method was immunoSEQ multiplex PCR. The table shows 30,000 to 40,000 clones, with roughly four fifths occurring only once. The V gene's germline CDR1 is SGHRS and CDR2 YFSETQ. The germline V and J ends were trimmed by 3 bases and 1 base, with 4 bases remaining between them. This CDR3 region has 12 residues. The chain is built from TRBV5-1 and TRBJ1-1; D is unclear. The clonotype was recovered from a man younger than 35 with HIV. The sample here was unsorted PBMCs, taken 0.3 years after starting antiretroviral therapy. The CDR3 sequence is CASSSTNTEAFF. The CDR3, as DNA: TGCGCCAGCAGCTCCACGAACACTGAAGCTTTCTTT.